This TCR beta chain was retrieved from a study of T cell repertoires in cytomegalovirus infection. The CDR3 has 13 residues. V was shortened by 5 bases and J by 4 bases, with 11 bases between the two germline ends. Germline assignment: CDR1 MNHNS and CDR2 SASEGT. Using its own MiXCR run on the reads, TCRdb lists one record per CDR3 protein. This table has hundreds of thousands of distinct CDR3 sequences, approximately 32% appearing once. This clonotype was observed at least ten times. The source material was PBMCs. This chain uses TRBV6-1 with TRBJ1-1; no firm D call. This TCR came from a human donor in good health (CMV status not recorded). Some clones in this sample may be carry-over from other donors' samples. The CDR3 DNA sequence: TGTGCCAGCAGTACGGAGTTGAGCACTGAAGCTTTCTTT. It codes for CASSTELSTEAFF.